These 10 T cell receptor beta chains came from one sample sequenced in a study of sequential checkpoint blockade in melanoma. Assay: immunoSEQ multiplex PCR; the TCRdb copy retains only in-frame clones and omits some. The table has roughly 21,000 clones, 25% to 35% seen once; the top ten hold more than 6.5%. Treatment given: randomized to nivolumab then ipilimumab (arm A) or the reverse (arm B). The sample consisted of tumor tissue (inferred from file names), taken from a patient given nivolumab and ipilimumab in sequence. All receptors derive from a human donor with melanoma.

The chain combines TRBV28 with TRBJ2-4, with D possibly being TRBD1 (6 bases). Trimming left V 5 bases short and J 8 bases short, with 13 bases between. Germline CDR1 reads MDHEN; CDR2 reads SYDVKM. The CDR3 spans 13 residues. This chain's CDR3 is CASSEQGIDIQYF. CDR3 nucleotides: TGTGCCAGCAGTGAACAGGGTATAGACATTCAGTACTTC.

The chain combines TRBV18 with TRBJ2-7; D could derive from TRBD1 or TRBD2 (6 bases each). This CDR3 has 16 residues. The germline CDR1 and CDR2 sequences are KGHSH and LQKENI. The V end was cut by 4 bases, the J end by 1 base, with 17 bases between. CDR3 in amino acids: CASSLQGGGFSYEQYF. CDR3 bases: TGTGCCAGCTCACTACAGGGAGGTGGATTTTCCTACGAGCAGTACTTC.

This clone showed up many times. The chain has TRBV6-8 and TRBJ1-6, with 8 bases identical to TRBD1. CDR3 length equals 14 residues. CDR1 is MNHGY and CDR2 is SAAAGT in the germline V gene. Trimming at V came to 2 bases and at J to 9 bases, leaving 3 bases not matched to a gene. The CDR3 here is CASSYDRGTSPLHF. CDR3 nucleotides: TGTGCCAGCAGTTACGACAGGGGTACTTCACCCCTCCACTTT.

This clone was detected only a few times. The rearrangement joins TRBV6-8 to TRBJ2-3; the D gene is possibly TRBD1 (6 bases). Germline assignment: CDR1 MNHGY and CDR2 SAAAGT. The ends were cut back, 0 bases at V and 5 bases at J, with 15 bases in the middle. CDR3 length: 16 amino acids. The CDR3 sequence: CASSYSTGQWGDTQYF. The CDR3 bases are TGTGCCAGCAGTTACTCCACGGGACAATGGGGAGATACGCAGTATTTT.

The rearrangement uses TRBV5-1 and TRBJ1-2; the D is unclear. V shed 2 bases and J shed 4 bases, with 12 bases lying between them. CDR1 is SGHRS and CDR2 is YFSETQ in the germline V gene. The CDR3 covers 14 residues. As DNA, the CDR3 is TGCGCCAGCAGCTTAGACGGAGGAGGCTATGGCTACACCTTC. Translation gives CASSLDGGGYGYTF.

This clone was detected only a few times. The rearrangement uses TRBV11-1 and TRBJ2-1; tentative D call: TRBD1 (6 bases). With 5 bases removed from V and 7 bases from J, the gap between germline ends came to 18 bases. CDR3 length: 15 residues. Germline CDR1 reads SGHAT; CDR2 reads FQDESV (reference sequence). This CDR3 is CASSGDGSRGNEQFF. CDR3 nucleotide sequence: TGTGCCAGCAGCGGGGACGGCAGTAGGGGGAATGAGCAGTTCTTC.

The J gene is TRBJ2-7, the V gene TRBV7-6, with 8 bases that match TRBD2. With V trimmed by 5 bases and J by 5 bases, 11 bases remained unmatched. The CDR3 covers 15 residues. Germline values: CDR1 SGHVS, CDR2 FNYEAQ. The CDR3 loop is CASSQAGGAGNEQYF. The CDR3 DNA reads TGTGCCAGCAGCCAAGCCGGGGGGGCGGGCAACGAGCAGTACTTC.

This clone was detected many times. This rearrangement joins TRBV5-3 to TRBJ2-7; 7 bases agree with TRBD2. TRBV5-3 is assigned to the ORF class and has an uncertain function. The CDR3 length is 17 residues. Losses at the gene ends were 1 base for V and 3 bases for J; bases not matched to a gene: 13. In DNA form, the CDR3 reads TGTGCCAGAAGCTTGTCACTCGAGACTAGCAGAAACTACGAGCAGTACTTC. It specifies CARSLSLETSRNYEQYF.

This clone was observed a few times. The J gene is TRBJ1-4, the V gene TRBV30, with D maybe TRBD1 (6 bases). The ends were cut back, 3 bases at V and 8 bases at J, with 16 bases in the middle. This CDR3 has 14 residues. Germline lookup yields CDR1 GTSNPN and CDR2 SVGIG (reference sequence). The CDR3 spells CAWSRGGSGEKLFF. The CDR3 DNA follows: TGTGCCTGGAGCCGAGGGGGATCCGGAGAAAAACTGTTTTTT.

Here the CDR3 reads CATSRDRAGGAGNQPQHF. CDR3 nucleotides: TGTGCCACCAGCAGAGATCGGGCGGGGGGGGCCGGCAATCAGCCCCAGCATTTT. The V gene is TRBV15, the J gene TRBJ1-5, with D possibly matching TRBD1 (6 bases). CDR3 size: 18 residues. CDR1 is LNHNV, CDR2 YYDKDF, per germline (reference sequence). V lost 0 bases, J lost 2 bases, and 17 bases lay in between.